This TCR beta chain derives from a study of CD8 T cells in Susac syndrome. General study results and limits: CD4+ T cell repertoires in Susac syndrome exhibited no evidence of clonal expansion.

Comments on this clonotype: Its antigen is still unknown.

CD8+ and CD4+ T cells from blood underwent TCR beta sequencing. Negative isolation was used for CD8+ and CD4+ T cells and FACS enrichment for TEMRA cells. The J segment lost 1 base and the V segment lost 6 bases, leaving 4 bases of the junction unmatched. The germline V gene encodes CDR1 SQVTM and CDR2 ANQGSEA. The CDR3 covers 13 residues. Random hexamers were used to reverse transcribe roughly 0.45 to 1 ug of RNA. Amplification of TCR beta CDR3 by immunoSEQ multiplex PCR spanned 54 Vbeta and 13 Jbeta. TCRdb reprocessed the immunoSEQ multiplex PCR reads with MiXCR, giving one entry per CDR3 protein. The sample consists of approximately 190,000 distinct CDR3 sequences, 90% to 97% of them appearing once.

The clonotype was recovered from a human donor with Susac syndrome. The material sequenced was CD4+ T cells from PBMCs. This rearrangement joins TRBV29-1 to TRBJ2-7; 9 bases fit TRBD1. The CDR3 bases are TGCAGCGTAACCGGGACAGGGTCCTACGAGCAGTACTTC. This sequence encodes CSVTGTGSYEQYF.